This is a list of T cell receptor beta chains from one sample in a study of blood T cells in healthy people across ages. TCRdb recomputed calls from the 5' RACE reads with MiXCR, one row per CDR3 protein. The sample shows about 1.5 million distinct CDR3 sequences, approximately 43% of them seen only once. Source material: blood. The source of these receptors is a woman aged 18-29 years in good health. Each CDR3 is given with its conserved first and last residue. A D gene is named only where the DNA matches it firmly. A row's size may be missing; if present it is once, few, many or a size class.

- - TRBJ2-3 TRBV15 TGTGCCACCAGCAGAGTGGGTAGCGGCACAGATACGCAGTATTTT CATSRVGSGTDTQYF
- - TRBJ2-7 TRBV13 TGTGCCAGCAGCTTAGAAGGGGGAGTAAGCTACAATGAGCAGTACTTC CASSLEGGVSYNEQYF
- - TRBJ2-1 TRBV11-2 TGTGTCAGCAGCTTCGGGCAGCCGACCAATGAGCAGTTCTTC CVSSFGQPTNEQFF
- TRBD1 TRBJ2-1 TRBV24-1 TGTGCCACCAGTGATTTACAGGGGGCGGGGAATGAGCAGTTCTTC CATSDLQGAGNEQFF
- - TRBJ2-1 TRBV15 TGTGCCACCAGCAGAGTTCAAACTCTAGAGCGGTTCTTC CATSRVQTLERFF
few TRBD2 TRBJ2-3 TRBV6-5 TGTGCCAGTCGCCCGGGGGGGTGGTTAGATACGCAGTATTTT CASRPGGWLDTQYF
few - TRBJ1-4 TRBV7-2 TGTGCCAGCAGCTTAGTTTCGGGCCAGGAACTGTTTTTT CASSLVSGQELFF
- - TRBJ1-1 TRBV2 TGTGCCAGCAATAACGGGGGGCGTGGCACTGAAGCTTTCTTT CASNNGGRGTEAFF
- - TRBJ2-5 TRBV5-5 TGTGCCAGCAGCGTTGGACGGGAAGAGACCCAGTACTTC CASSVGREETQYF
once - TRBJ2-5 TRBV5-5 TGTGCCGGCAGCCCCGGAGTGGGGCCAGAGACCCAGTACTTC CAGSPGVGPETQYF
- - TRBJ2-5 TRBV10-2 TGCGCCAGCAGTGAGCCCAGAGAGACCCAGTACTTC CASSEPRETQYF
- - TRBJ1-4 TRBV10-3 TGTGCCATCTTTTGGGAACCGAATGAAAAACTGTTTTTT CAIFWEPNEKLFF
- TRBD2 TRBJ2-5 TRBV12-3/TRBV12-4 TGTGCCAGCAGTTTAGTGGGACTAGTAAACCAAGAGACCCAGTACTTC CASSLVGLVNQETQYF
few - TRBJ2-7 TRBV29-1 TGCAGCGCTCTGGATACACAGGGCTACGAGCAGTACTTC CSALDTQGYEQYF
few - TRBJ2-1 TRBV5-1 TGCGCCAGCAGCTTGGACGGCCTCCTGGGATACAATGAGCAGTTCTTC CASSLDGLLGYNEQFF
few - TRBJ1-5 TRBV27 TGTGCCACCCGAGCGGGGGATAGAATAAGCAATCAGCCCCAGCATTTT CATRAGDRISNQPQHF
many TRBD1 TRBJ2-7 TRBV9 TGTGCCAGCAGCGCGACAGGGTCCTACGAGCAGTACTTC CASSATGSYEQYF
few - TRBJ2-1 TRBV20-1 TGCAGTGCTAGAGAGGCGGGGGCCATCCGCAATGAGCAGTTCTTC CSAREAGAIRNEQFF
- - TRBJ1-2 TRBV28 TGTGCCAGCAGTTTCCAGTTCGTGCGACGCTGGCTCACCTTC CASSFQFVRRWLTF
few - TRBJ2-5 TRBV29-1 TGCAGCGTTGAACCTACACTGTACCAAGAGACCCAGTACTTC CSVEPTLYQETQYF
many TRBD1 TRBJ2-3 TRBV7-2 TGTGCCAGCAGCCCGGACAGGGGGACAGATACGCAGTATTTT CASSPDRGTDTQYF
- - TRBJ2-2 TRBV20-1 TGCAGTGCTAGGCGGAGCACCGGGGAGCTGTTTTTT CSARRSTGELFF
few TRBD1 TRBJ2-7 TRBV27 TGTGCCAGCAGTTGGGGGACAGGGGGCTACGAGCAGTACTTC CASSWGTGGYEQYF
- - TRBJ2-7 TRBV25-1 TGTGCCAGCAAATTCCGGGGGACCTCCTACGGGCAGTACTTC CASKFRGTSYGQYF
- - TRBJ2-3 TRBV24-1 TGTGCCACCAGTGATGCCCGAGCCGGGAGAGCAGATACGCAGTATTTT CATSDARAGRADTQYF
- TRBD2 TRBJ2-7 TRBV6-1 TGTGCCAGCAGCGGTAGAAGCGGGAGCAACGAGCAGTACTTC CASSGRSGSNEQYF
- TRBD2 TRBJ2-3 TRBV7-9 TGTGCCAGCAGCACCAGGACTAGCGGGGCAGATACGCAGTATTTT CASSTRTSGADTQYF
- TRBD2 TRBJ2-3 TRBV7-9 TGTGCCAGCAGCGGAACTAGCGGGGGAGTTACAGATACGCAGTATTTT CASSGTSGGVTDTQYF
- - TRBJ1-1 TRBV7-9 TGTGCCAGCAGCTCAGAGACAAGACCAGGGACTGAAGCTTTCTTT CASSSETRPGTEAFF
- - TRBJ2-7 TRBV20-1 TGCAGTGCTAGACTAGAGGGTTACGAGCAGTACTTC CSARLEGYEQYF
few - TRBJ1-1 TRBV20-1 TGCAGTGCTAGAAGAGGGGGGGGGCAAGCTTTCTTT CSARRGGGQAFF
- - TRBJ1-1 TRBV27 TGTGCCAGCATAAACACTGAAGCTTTCTTT CASINTEAFF
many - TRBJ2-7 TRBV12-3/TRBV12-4 TGTGCCAGCAGTTTAGCGCAGGCGGGACAGACCTACGAGCAGTACTTC CASSLAQAGQTYEQYF
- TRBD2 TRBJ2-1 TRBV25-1 TGTGCCAGCAGTTCCCGGGAGGTGACGGATGAGCAGTTCTTC CASSSREVTDEQFF
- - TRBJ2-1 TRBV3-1 TGTGCCAGCAGCCAATTCTCCGCGGGGTCCAACAATGAGCAGTTCTTC CASSQFSAGSNNEQFF
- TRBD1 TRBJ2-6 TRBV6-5 TGTGCCAGCAGGGCGACAGGGATTGGTGGGGCCAACGTCCTGACTTTC CASRATGIGGANVLTF
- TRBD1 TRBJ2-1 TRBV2 TGTGCCAGCAGCGCTGACAGGGGGCATCAAAATGAGCAGTTCTTC CASSADRGHQNEQFF
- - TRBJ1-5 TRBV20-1 TGCAGTGCTAGTCTAGGGGACCGTCAGCCCCAGCATTTT CSASLGDRQPQHF
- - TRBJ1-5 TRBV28 TGTGCCAGCAGTCCTCACACCGCGACCACAAATCAGCCCCAGCATTTT CASSPHTATTNQPQHF
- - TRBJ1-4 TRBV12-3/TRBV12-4 TGTGCCAGCAGCTCCCCGGGTCGCACTAATGAAAAACTGTTTTTT CASSSPGRTNEKLFF
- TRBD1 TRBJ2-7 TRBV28 TGTGCCAGCAGTTTAAGTCGGACAGGGGCTTACGAGCAGTACTTC CASSLSRTGAYEQYF
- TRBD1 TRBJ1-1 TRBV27 TGTGCCAACAGAGGGACAGGGATCGACACTGAAGCTTTCTTT CANRGTGIDTEAFF
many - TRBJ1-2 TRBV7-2 TGTGCCAGCAGCTTAGCGTCCCTTAACTATGGCTACACCTTC CASSLASLNYGYTF
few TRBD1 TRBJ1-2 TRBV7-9 TGTGCCAGCAGCCGCGGGACAGGGGGCTTCTATGGCTACACCTTC CASSRGTGGFYGYTF
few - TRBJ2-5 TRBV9 TGTGCCAGCAGCGTCGGGAGCCTAGGGCAGACCCAGTACTTC CASSVGSLGQTQYF
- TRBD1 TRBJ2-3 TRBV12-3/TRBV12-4 TGTGCCAGCAGTTTCCCCGCGAGGGACAGAGCAGATACGCAGTATTTT CASSFPARDRADTQYF
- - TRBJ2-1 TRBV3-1 TGTGCCAGCAGCTCCCACCAGGCCAACAATGAGCAGTTCTTC CASSSHQANNEQFF
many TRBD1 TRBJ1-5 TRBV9 TGTGCCAGCAGCGAGGGGACAGGGGTTTCCCAGCCCCAGCATTTT CASSEGTGVSQPQHF
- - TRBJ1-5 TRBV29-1 TGCAGCGTTTGGGCTGGGAGCAATCAGCCCCAGCATTTT CSVWAGSNQPQHF
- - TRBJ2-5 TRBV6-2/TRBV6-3 TGTGCCAGCACCTTACGAGAACAGCAAGAGACCCAGTACTTC CASTLREQQETQYF
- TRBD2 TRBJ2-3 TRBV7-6 TGTGCCAGCAGCTTAAGGGCTAGCGGGAACGCAGATACGCAGTATTTT CASSLRASGNADTQYF
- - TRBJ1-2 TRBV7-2 TGTGCCAGCAGCCCAGCTCTGGACTATGGCTACACCTTC CASSPALDYGYTF